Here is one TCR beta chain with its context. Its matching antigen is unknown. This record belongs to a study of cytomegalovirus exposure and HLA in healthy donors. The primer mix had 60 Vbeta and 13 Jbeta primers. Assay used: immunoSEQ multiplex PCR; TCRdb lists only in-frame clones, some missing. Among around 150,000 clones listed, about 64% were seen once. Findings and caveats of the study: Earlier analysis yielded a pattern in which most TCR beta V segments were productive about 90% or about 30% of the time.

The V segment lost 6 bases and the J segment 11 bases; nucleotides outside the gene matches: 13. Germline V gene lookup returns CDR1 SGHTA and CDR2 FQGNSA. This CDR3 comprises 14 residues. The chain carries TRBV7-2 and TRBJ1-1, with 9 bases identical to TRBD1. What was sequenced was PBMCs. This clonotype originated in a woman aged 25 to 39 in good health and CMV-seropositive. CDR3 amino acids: CASRGTGSTLRAFF. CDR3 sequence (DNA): TGTGCCAGCAGAGGGACAGGGTCGACCCTGAGGGCTTTCTTT.